This entry lists 8 T cell receptor beta chains sequenced from one sample in a study of T cells in Graves' hyperthyroidism and ophthalmopathy. Amplification of TCR beta CDR3 regions used RNA as the template. First-round RT-PCR with HTBI primers amplified the TCR CDR3 region. Each CDR3 protein is one row after TCRdb ran MiXCR on the multiplex PCR reads. The table shows 450,000 to 700,000 distinct CDR3 sequences, with roughly 50% occurring only once. The sample taken for sequencing was peripheral blood or thyroid tissue (not recorded which). The origin of the receptors is an adult woman with Graves' disease, either hyperthyroidism or ophthalmopathy (not recorded which).

The chain couples TRBV24-1 to TRBJ2-2, with 8 bases matching TRBD1. Germline V gives CDR1 KGHDR, CDR2 SFDVKD. V was pared by 4 bases and J by 7 bases, with 7 bases of the junction left unmatched. The length of the CDR3 is 15 residues. In DNA, the CDR3 is TGTGCCACCAGTGACCCCGGACAGGGCTTCGGGGAGCTGTTTTTT. Its translation is CATSDPGQGFGELFF.

This clonotype was counted at least ten times. V is TRBV5-1 and J is TRBJ1-2; weak D call: TRBD1 (6 bases). V was clipped by 0 bases and J by 6 bases, with 9 bases between them. Per germline, CDR1 SGHRS and CDR2 YFSETQ. The CDR3 length is 13 residues. The CDR3 bases are TGCGCCAGCAGCTTGGGGGGGGCCGATGGCTACACCTTC. Translating it yields CASSLGGADGYTF.

As concerns this clonotype: One junction end disagrees with the germline gene, perhaps due to a read error. The J gene is TRBJ2-2, the V gene TRBV7-9; D is unclear. CDR1 is SEHNR, CDR2 FQNEAQ, per germline (reference sequence). The CDR3 totals 12 residues. The CDR3 loop reads CAGSLYSYELFF. CDR3 nucleotide sequence: TGTGCCGGCAGCCTGTACTCCTACGAGCTGTTTTTT.

V is TRBV7-3 and J is TRBJ2-2; D is possibly TRBD1 (5 bases). The CDR3 is 15 amino acids. Trimming pared 5 bases from V and 1 base from J, leaving 11 bases between. Germline CDR1 is SGHTA and CDR2 is FQGTGA. The CDR3 sequence is CASSPHQGNTGELFF. The CDR3 nucleotides are TGTGCCAGCAGCCCCCACCAGGGGAACACCGGGGAGCTGTTTTTT.

About this clonotype itself: A much larger clone lies one base from this, so it may be a read error. The gene calls are TRBV10-3 and TRBJ2-2; 7 bases map to TRBD1. CDR1 and CDR2 from the germline V gene are ENHRY and SYGVKD. Unmatched junction bases numbered 4, after V lost 4 bases and J lost 2 bases. The CDR3 covers 15 residues. CDR3 coding DNA: TGTGCCATCAGTGGGCGACAGGGAAACACCGGGGAGCTGTTTTTT. Its translation is CAISGRQGNTGELFF.

This clonotype was detected many times. This chain links TRBV7-9 with TRBJ1-1; the D gene is possibly TRBD1 (5 bases). V lost 2 bases to trimming and J lost 3 bases, with 13 bases between them. The CDR3 contains 15 residues. Germline lookup yields CDR1 SEHNR and CDR2 FQNEAQ (reference sequence). The CDR3 coding sequence is TGTGCCAGCAGCTTATATAAATGGGGCCACACTGAAGCTTTCTTT. Its translation: CASSLYKWGHTEAFF.

In this sample, this clonotype turned up many times. The chain combines TRBV6-4 with TRBJ1-1, with D possibly TRBD1 on 5 matching bases. Trimming stripped 8 bases from V and 2 bases from J, with 18 bases between. Germline assignment: CDR1 MRHNA and CDR2 SNTAGT. The CDR3 is 15 residues long. CDR3 sequence: CASRPQTTANTEAFF. DNA of the CDR3: TGTGCCAGCCGGCCCCAAACGACAGCCAACACTGAAGCTTTCTTT.

As to this clonotype: Since a much larger clone is just one base distant, this may be a read error. The gene calls are TRBV2 and TRBJ2-2; 8 nucleotides match TRBD1. The CDR3 has 15 residues. V trimming: 6 bases; J trimming: 6 bases; junction bases outside the gene matches: 9. CDR1 SNHLY and CDR2 FYNNEI come from the germline V gene. The CDR3 DNA reads TGTGCCAGCAGGGACCCGACAGGGGACGCCGGGGAGCTGTTTTTT. This sequence encodes CASRDPTGDAGELFF. The full variable domain, rest sourced from reference TRBV2 and TRBJ2-2, is EPEVTQTPSHQVTQMGQEVILRCVPISNHLYFYWYRQILGQKVEFLVSFYNNEISEKSEIFDDQFSVERPDGSNFTLKIRSTKLEDSAMYFCASRDPTGDAGELFFGEGSRLTVL.